Below, 9 T cell receptor beta chains from the same sample are listed, as sequenced in a study of T cell repertoires in cytomegalovirus infection. TCRdb fed the reads into MiXCR, producing one record per CDR3 protein. The sample holds hundreds of thousands of distinct CDR3 sequences, around 24% seen once. Sequencing was performed on CD8+ T cells from PBMCs. The receptors were sampled from a human donor in good health (CMV status not recorded). Some clones in this sample may be carry-over from other donors' samples.

The rearrangement links TRBV14 to TRBJ2-2, with 8 bases fitting TRBD1. The J segment lost 2 bases and the V segment lost 4 bases, leaving 6 bases of the junction unmatched. The CDR3 runs 16 residues. From germline, CDR1 is SGHDN and CDR2 FVKESK. CDR3 residues: CASSRGTGLNTGELFF. The CDR3 nucleotides read TGTGCCAGCAGCCGAGGGACAGGTCTCAACACCGGGGAGCTGTTTTTT.

This clonotype was recorded many times. V is TRBV7-2 and J is TRBJ2-1; 10 bases align to TRBD2. The CDR3 spans 15 residues. J gave up 3 bases and V 2 bases, and 1 base lay outside the gene matches. Germline V lookup: CDR1 SGHTA, CDR2 FQGNSA. As DNA, the CDR3 is TGTGCCAGCAGCTTAAAGCGGGGGGGCTACAATGAGCAGTTCTTC. Encoded protein: CASSLKRGGYNEQFF.

This clonotype was found many times. The V call is TRBV7-2, the J call TRBJ2-7; tentative D call: TRBD2 (5 bases). CDR3 length: 14 amino acids. V gave up 8 bases and J gave up 3 bases, with 17 bases separating them. Germline values: CDR1 SGHTA, CDR2 FQGNSA. Here the CDR3 reads CASLGIGLIYEQYF. The CDR3 coding sequence is TGTGCCAGCCTGGGGATAGGACTGATCTACGAGCAGTACTTC.

The V call is TRBV2, the J call TRBJ2-7; D gene uncertain. The CDR3 loop spans 13 amino acids. The germline V gene encodes CDR1 SNHLY and CDR2 FYNNEI. V lost 7 bases to trimming and J lost 3 bases, with 13 bases between them. CDR3 amino acids: CASIEWDVYEQYV. CDR3 bases: TGTGCCAGCATCGAATGGGATGTCTACGAGCAGTACGTC.

This clonotype was recorded at least ten times. The rearrangement joins TRBV7-9 to TRBJ1-2; D is possibly TRBD1 (6 bases). Germline V lookup: CDR1 SEHNR, CDR2 FQNEAQ (reference sequence). The CDR3 spans 14 residues. Between the trimmed V and J ends, which lost 1 base and 8 bases, there was a span of 14 bases. Here the CDR3 DNA reads TGTGCCAGCAGCTTAGGGGACATAATTGCGGGCTACACCTTC. Translated: CASSLGDIIAGYTF.

This clonotype was picked up a small number of times. J is TRBJ1-1 and V is TRBV19; the D is unclear. The V and J ends lost 7 bases and 7 bases respectively, with 13 bases between them. The CDR3 runs 12 residues. Germline V gene sequence: CDR1 LNHDA, CDR2 SQIVND (reference sequence). CDR3 in amino acids: CASMPDGLEAFF. The DNA for the CDR3 is TGTGCCAGTATGCCCGACGGCCTTGAAGCTTTCTTT. Full variable domain (rest looked up from reference TRBV19 and TRBJ1-1): DGGITQSPKYLFRKEGQNVTLSCEQNLNHDAMYWYRQDPGQGLRLIYYSQIVNDFQKGDIAEGYSVSREKKESFPLTVTSAQKNPTAFYLCASMPDGLEAFFGQGTRLTVV.

This clonotype was counted many times. This chain joins TRBV6-1 and TRBJ2-3; 12 positions agree with TRBD2. Germline loops: CDR1 MNHNS, CDR2 SASEGT. The CDR3 has 17 amino acids. The V segment lost 6 bases and the J segment 5 bases; nucleotides outside the gene matches: 12. CDR3 bases: TGTGCCAGCAGCTCACCTTTAAGGACTAGCGGGGAAGATACGCAGTATTTT. Its translation: CASSSPLRTSGEDTQYF.

This chain connects TRBV14 to TRBJ1-1, with 7 bases fitting TRBD1. The CDR3 contains 15 residues. Losses at the gene ends were 4 bases for V and 5 bases for J; bases not matched to a gene: 10. CDR1 and CDR2 (germline): SGHDN, FVKESK. CDR3 DNA sequence: TGTGCCAGCAGCCCCTCGACAGGGCGGCGGACTGAAGCTTTCTTT. Translated, it gives CASSPSTGRRTEAFF.

The CDR3 DNA follows: TGCAGTGCTAGAGTGGAGAGGGGGGAGCTGTTTTTT. As protein: CSARVERGELFF. The chain combines TRBV20-1 with TRBJ2-2; no definite D call. The ends were cut back, 1 base at V and 8 bases at J, with 8 bases in the middle. Germline CDR1 DFQATT, CDR2 SNEGSKA (reference sequence). This CDR3 region has 12 residues.